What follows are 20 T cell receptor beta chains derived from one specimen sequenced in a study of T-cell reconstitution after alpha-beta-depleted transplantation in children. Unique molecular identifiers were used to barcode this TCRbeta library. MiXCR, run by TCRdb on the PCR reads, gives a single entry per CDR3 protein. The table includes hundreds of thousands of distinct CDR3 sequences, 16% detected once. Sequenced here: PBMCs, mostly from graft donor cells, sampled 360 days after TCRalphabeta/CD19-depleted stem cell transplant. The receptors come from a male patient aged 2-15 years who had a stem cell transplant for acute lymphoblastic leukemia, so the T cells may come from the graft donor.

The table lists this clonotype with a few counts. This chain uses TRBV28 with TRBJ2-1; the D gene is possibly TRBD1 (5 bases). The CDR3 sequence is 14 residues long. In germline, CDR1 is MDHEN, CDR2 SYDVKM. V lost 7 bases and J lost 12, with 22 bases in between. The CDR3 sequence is CASTYSIGVVGQFF. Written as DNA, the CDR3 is TGTGCCAGCACCTACTCCATAGGGGTGGTCGGGCAGTTCTTC.

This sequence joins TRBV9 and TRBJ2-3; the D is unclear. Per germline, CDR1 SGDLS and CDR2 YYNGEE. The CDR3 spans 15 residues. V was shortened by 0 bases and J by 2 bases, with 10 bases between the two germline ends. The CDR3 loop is CASSVAVSFTDTQYF. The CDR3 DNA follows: TGTGCCAGCAGCGTAGCGGTTTCTTTCACAGATACGCAGTATTTT. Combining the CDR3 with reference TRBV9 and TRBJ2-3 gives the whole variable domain DSGVTQTPKHLITATGQRVTLRCSPRSGDLSVYWYQQSLDQGLQFLIQYYNGEERAKGNILERFSAQQFPDLHSELNLSSLELGDSALYFCASSVAVSFTDTQYFGPGTRLTVL.

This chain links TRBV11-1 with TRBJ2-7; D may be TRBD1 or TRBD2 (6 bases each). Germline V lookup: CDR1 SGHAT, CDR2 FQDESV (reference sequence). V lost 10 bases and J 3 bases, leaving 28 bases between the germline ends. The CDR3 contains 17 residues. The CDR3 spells CATSGRGGGGTLYEQYF. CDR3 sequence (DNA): TGTGCCACATCGGGCAGGGGAGGAGGCGGGACACTCTACGAGCAGTACTTC.

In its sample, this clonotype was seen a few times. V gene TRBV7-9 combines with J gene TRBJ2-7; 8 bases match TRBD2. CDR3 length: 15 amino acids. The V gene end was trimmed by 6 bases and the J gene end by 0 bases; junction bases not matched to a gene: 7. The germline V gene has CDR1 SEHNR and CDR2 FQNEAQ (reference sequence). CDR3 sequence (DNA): TGTGCCAGCAGATCAATAGCGGGACGCTCCTACGAGCAGTACTTC. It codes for CASRSIAGRSYEQYF.

As DNA, the CDR3 is TGTGCCAGCAGCCCGGGACTAGCGGGAGTCGGAGGGGATACGCAGTATTTT. This translates into CASSPGLAGVGGDTQYF. The V call is TRBV3-1, the J call TRBJ2-3; TRBD2 agrees at 14 bases. The CDR3 is 17 residues long. The junction had 9 bases not matched to a gene; V was cut back by 4 bases and J by 6 bases. Looked up from germline, CDR1 is LGHDT and CDR2 is YNNKEL (reference sequence).

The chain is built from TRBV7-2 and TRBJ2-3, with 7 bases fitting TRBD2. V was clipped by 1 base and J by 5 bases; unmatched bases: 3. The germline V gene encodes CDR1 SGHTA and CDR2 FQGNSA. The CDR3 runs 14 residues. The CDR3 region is CASSLVGGGDTQYF. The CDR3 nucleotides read TGTGCCAGCAGCTTAGTCGGCGGGGGAGATACGCAGTATTTT.

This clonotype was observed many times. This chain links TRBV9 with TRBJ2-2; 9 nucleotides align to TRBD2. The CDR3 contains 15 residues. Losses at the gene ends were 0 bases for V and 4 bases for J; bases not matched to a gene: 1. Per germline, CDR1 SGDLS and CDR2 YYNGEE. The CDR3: CASSVASGTTGELFF. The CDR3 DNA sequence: TGTGCCAGCAGCGTAGCTAGCGGGACCACCGGGGAGCTGTTTTTT.

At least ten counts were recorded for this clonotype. The CDR3, as DNA: TGCAGCGTAGCGGGACTACACAATGAGCAGTTCTTC. Translated: CSVAGLHNEQFF. The chain couples TRBV29-1 to TRBJ2-1, with 7 bases fitting TRBD2. CDR1 is SQVTM, CDR2 ANQGSEA, per germline. This CDR3 spans 12 amino acids. The V gene end was trimmed by 6 bases and the J gene end by 5 bases; junction bases not matched to a gene: 4.

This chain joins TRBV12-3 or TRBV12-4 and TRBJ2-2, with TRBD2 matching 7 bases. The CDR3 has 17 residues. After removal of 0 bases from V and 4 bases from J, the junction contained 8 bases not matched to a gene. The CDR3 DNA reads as TGTGCCAGCAGTTTAGCGCGGGCGGGAGATGGCACCGGGGAGCTGTTTTTT. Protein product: CASSLARAGDGTGELFF.

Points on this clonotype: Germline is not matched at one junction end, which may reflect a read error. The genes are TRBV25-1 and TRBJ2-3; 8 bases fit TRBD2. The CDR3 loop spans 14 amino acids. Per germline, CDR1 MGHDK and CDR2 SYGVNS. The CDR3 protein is CVSGSPGPTDTQYF. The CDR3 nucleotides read TGTGTCAGCGGGAGCCCCGGCCCCACAGATACGCAGTATTTT. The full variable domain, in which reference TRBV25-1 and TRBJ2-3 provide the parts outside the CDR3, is EADIYQTPRYLVIGTGKKITLECSQTMGHDKMYWYQQDPGMELHLIHYSYGVNSTEKGDLSSESTVSRIRTEHFPLTLESARPSHTSQYLCVSGSPGPTDTQYFGPGTRLTVL.

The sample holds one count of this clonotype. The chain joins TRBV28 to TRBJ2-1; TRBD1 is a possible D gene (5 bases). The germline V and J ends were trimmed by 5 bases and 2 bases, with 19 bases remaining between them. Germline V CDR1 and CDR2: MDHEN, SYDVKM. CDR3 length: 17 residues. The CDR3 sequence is CASSNIQVGIPYNEQFF. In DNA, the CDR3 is TGTGCCAGCAGTAATATACAGGTCGGAATTCCCTACAATGAGCAGTTCTTC.

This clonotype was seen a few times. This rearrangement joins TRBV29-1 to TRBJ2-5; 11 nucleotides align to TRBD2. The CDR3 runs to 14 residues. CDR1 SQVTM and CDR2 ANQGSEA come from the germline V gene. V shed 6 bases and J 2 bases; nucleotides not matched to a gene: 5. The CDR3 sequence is CSVGLAGPQETQYF. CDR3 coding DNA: TGCAGCGTCGGACTAGCGGGCCCACAAGAGACCCAGTACTTC.

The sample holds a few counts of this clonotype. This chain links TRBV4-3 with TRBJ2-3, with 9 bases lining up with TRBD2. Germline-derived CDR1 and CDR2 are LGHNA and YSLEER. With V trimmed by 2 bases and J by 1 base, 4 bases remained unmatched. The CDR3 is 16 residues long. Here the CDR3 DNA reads TGCGCCAGCAGCCAATTAGCGGGAGCCGGCACAGATACGCAGTATTTT. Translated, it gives CASSQLAGAGTDTQYF.

CDR3 region: CASSYRTGWSTNEKLFF. The CDR3 DNA follows: TGTGCCAGCAGCTACCGGACAGGGTGGTCAACTAATGAAAAACTGTTTTTT. This chain links TRBV11-2 with TRBJ1-4; the match to TRBD1 covers 8 bases. This CDR3 contains 17 residues. CDR1 and CDR2 (germline): SGHAT, FQNNGV. V lost 4 bases, J lost 0 bases, and 7 bases stayed unmatched.

The CDR3 DNA is TGTGCCAGCAGCTTAGTAGAGGGTGGGAGCGGGAGACTTTACGAGCAGTACTTC. Translated, it gives CASSLVEGGSGRLYEQYF. V gene TRBV7-6 combines with J gene TRBJ2-7; 8 bases map to TRBD2. V lost 1 base to trimming and J lost 4 bases; unmatched junction nucleotides: 15. Germline loops: CDR1 SGHVS, CDR2 FNYEAQ. The CDR3 consists of 18 residues.

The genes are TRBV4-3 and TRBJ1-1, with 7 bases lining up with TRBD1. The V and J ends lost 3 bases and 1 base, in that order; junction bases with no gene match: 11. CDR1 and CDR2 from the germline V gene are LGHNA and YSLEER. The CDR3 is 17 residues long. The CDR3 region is CASSHSYRGRPNTEAFF. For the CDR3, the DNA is TGCGCCAGCAGCCATTCCTACAGGGGCCGCCCGAACACTGAAGCTTTCTTT.

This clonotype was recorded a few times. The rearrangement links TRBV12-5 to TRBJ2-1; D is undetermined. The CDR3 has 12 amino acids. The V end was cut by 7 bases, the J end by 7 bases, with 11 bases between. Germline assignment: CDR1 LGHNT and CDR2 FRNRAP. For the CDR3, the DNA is TGTGCTAGTGCGGGTTTATCAAATGAGCAGTTCTTC. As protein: CASAGLSNEQFF.

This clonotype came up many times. The CDR3: CASSPPGQGRETQYF. As DNA, the CDR3 is TGTGCCAGCAGTCCCCCGGGACAGGGTAGGGAGACCCAGTACTTC. This chain connects TRBV12-3 or TRBV12-4 to TRBJ2-5; 9 bases align to TRBD1. V trimming: 5 bases; J trimming: 5 bases; junction bases outside the gene matches: 9. The CDR3 is 15 amino acids.

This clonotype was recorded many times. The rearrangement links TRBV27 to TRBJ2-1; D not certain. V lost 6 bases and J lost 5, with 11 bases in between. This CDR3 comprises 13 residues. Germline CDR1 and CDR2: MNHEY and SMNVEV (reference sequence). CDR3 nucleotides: TGTGCCAGCAGCTACCAACAGAACAATGAGCAGTTCTTC. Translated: CASSYQQNNEQFF.

In DNA, the CDR3 is TGCGCCAGCAGCTTCCGCGGGAGTAAGGGCTCCTACGAGCAGTACTTC. Its translation is CASSFRGSKGSYEQYF. The V gene is TRBV5-1, the J gene TRBJ2-7, with 7 nucleotides matching TRBD2. Per the germline V gene, CDR1 is SGHRS and CDR2 is YFSETQ. J gave up 0 bases and V 2 bases, and 8 bases lay outside the gene matches. The CDR3 contains 16 residues. The variable domain in full, completed from reference TRBV5-1 and TRBJ2-7, reads KAGVTQTPRYLIKTRGQQVTLSCSPISGHRSVSWYQQTPGQGLQFLFEYFSETQRNKGNFPGRFSGRQFSNSRSEMNVSTLELGDSALYLCASSFRGSKGSYEQYFGPGTRLTVT.